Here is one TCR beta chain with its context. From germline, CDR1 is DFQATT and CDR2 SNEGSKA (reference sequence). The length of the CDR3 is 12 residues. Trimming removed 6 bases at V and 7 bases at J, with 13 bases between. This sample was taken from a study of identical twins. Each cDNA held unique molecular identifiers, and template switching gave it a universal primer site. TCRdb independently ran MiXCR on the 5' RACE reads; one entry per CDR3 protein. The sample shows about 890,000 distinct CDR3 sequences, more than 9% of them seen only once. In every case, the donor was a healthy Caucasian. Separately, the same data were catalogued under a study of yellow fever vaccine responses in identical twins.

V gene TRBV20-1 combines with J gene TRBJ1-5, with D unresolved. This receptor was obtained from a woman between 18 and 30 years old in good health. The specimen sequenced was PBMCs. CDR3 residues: CSAQQLFQPQHF. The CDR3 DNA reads TGCAGTGCGCAACAGTTATTCCAGCCCCAGCATTTT.